Below, one TCR beta chain is given with its context. Its antigen is unidentified. CDR3 and TCR beta VDJ profiling relied on genomic DNA as the template. MiXCR was run by TCRdb on the reads, yielding one entry per CDR3 protein. The sample consists of around 200,000 distinct CDR3 sequences, 48% of them appearing once. The data were obtained in a study of CD8+CD57+ T cells in acquired aplastic anemia. General study results and limits: Roughly 27 sequences, all CD8+ CDR3, were shared between patients and controls.

Germline-derived CDR1 and CDR2 are MGHDK and SYGVNS. Trimming took off 6 bases at V and 10 bases at J, with 22 bases between the two ends. The length of the CDR3 is 14 residues. The patients chosen for sequencing had shown expansion of CD8+CD57+ cells (detected by flow cytometry). The TCR sequence derives from a human donor with aplastic anemia. The chain combines TRBV25-1 with TRBJ2-7; a weak D match, TRBD2 (7 bases). Material: sorted CD4+, CD8+, or CD8+CD57+ T cells (not recorded which) from PBMCs. CDR3 DNA: TGTGCCAGCAGCGAGACCAACAGGGACTATGAACAGTACTTC. This codes for CASSETNRDYEQYF.